A selection of T cell receptor beta chains follows, all from one sample in a study of immune characterization of retroperitoneal liposarcoma. From the PCR reads, TCRdb called clonotypes with MiXCR, one entry per CDR3 protein. Counted here are under 6,500 distinct CDR3 sequences, around 33% occurring once; the ten biggest clones make up 25% to 35%. Sequenced: tumor tissue. The receptor set was obtained from a female donor with retroperitoneal liposarcoma. CDR3s include the opening cysteine and the closing phenylalanine or tryptophan. A D gene is named only where the DNA matches it firmly. The size field is filled for only some rows; it gives once, few, many or a size class.

J	D	size	V	DNA	CDR3
TRBJ1-5	TRBD1	-	TRBV7-6	TGTGCCAGCACCACAGGGGGGAGCAATCAGCCCCAGCATTTT	CASTTGGSNQPQHF
TRBJ2-1	TRBD2	-	TRBV5-4	TGTGCCAGCAGCTTTACAGCGGGAGGGGTGGGTGAGCAGTTCTTC	CASSFTAGGVGEQFF
TRBJ2-5	TRBD1	hyperexpanded	TRBV6-6	TGTGCCAGCAGTCCGATTGGGACAGAAGAGACCCAGTACTTC	CASSPIGTEETQYF
TRBJ1-6	-	many	TRBV27	TGTGCCAGCAGGAAAATGGGACAAACAGATAATTCACCCCTCCACTTT	CASRKMGQTDNSPLHF
TRBJ2-3	-	-	TRBV5-4	TGTGCCAGCAGCGTAACTAGTTTCCGGGACACAGATACGCAGTATTTT	CASSVTSFRDTDTQYF
TRBJ2-7	TRBD1	few	TRBV11-2	TGTGCCAGCAGCTTAGAGGCAGCTAGACAGGGGTACAATGAGCAGTACTTC	CASSLEAARQGYNEQYF
TRBJ2-7	-	many	TRBV7-9	TGTGCCAGCAGCCTGATCGGAGGGATAGGATCGTCCTACGAGCAGTACTTC	CASSLIGGIGSSYEQYF
TRBJ2-2	-	-	TRBV6-1	TGTGCCAGCAGTAATGCAATCACCGGGGAGCTGTTTTTT	CASSNAITGELFF
TRBJ2-1	TRBD2	-	TRBV6-1	TGTGCCAGCAGTTACGGCGGGAGGGTGGTCAATGAGCAGTTCTTC	CASSYGGRVVNEQFF
TRBJ2-3	-	few	TRBV20-1	TGCAGTGCGTCCTCAGGGGGGGTCGCAGATACGCAGTATTTT	CSASSGGVADTQYF
TRBJ2-3	-	many	TRBV12-3/TRBV12-4	TGTGCCAGCAGTCCAAATTCAGGACCTAGCACAGATACGCAGTATTTT	CASSPNSGPSTDTQYF
TRBJ2-1	-	large	TRBV7-2	TGTGCCAGCAGCTTAGATGGATCCTTGGAGCAGTTCTTC	CASSLDGSLEQFF
TRBJ2-5	-	few	TRBV6-1	TGTGCCAGCGGGGAGGGGGGGTTAGAGACCCAGTACTTC	CASGEGGLETQYF
TRBJ2-1	-	medium-sized	TRBV10-2	TGCGCCAGCAGTGAGTCGACTAACAACTACGAGCAGTTCTTC	CASSESTNNYEQFF
TRBJ2-3	TRBD1	medium-sized	TRBV6-1	TGTGCCAGCCAAACCGGGACAGCAAGCACAGATACGCAGTATTTT	CASQTGTASTDTQYF
TRBJ2-1	-	few	TRBV5-4	TGTGCCAGCAGCCCCGACGACAATGAGCAGTTCTTC	CASSPDDNEQFF
TRBJ2-7	-	-	TRBV7-3	TGTGCCAGCAGCTTCGCCGGGGCTAACAATGAGCAGTACTTC	CASSFAGANNEQYF
TRBJ2-1	TRBD2	few	TRBV12-3/TRBV12-4	TGTGCCAGCAGTCCGCGGGAGGGTATAAACAATGAGCAGTTCTTC	CASSPREGINNEQFF
TRBJ1-5	TRBD1	few	TRBV5-1	TGCGCCAGCAGCTCCGGGACAGAGAATCAGCCCCAGCATTTT	CASSSGTENQPQHF
TRBJ1-2	-	few	TRBV7-8	TGTGCCAGCAGCAACGGACGGTTCTACACCTTC	CASSNGRFYTF
TRBJ2-7	-	-	TRBV7-3	TGTGCCAGCAGCTTAGATAGGGGACTCAGCGCTGAGCAGTACTTC	CASSLDRGLSAEQYF
TRBJ1-6	-	few	TRBV3-1	TGTGCCAGCGGCCAGGGGAATCCGCGTTCACCCCTCCACTTT	CASGQGNPRSPLHF
TRBJ2-1	-	few	TRBV6-6	TGTGCCAGCAGTAAGGCACAGGGTGAGCAGTTCTTC	CASSKAQGEQFF
TRBJ2-7	-	once	TRBV7-4	TGTGCCAGCAGCTTGACCTCCTACGAGCAGTACTTC	CASSLTSYEQYF
TRBJ1-2	-	medium-sized	TRBV12-3/TRBV12-4	TGTGCCAGCAGCCCTCTCGGGGGCGGCTACACCTTC	CASSPLGGGYTF
TRBJ2-3	TRBD2	large	TRBV6-6	TGTGCCAGCAGCTTAGCGGGAGGTAGGGATACGCAGTATTTT	CASSLAGGRDTQYF
TRBJ2-3	-	medium-sized	TRBV7-8	TGTGCCAGCAGCTTAGACCTCGCAGGGAGCACAGATACGCAGTATTTT	CASSLDLAGSTDTQYF
TRBJ2-5	TRBD2	-	TRBV27	TGTGCCAGCAGTTTATATTTTGCGGGAGGGCCGGTAGGGCGCCAAGAGACCCAGTACTTC	CASSLYFAGGPVGRQETQYF
TRBJ2-5	-	many	TRBV6-1	TGTGCCAGCAGAGACAGCCAAGAGACCCAGTACTTC	CASRDSQETQYF
TRBJ2-5	-	-	TRBV20-1	TGCAGTGCTAGAGGTCCCCGCCAAGAGACCCAGTACTTC	CSARGPRQETQYF